This TCR beta chain was found in a study of T-cell reconstitution after alpha-beta-depleted transplantation in children. As it was prepared, the TCRbeta library received unique molecular identifiers. TCRdb reprocessed the PCR reads with MiXCR, giving one entry per CDR3 protein. The table lists about 980,000 distinct CDR3 sequences, about 31% of them singletons. Trimming cost V 0 bases and J 0 bases, with 12 bases left between them. Looked up from germline, CDR1 is MGHRA and CDR2 is YSYEKL. This CDR3 is built from 18 residues. The chain joins TRBV4-1 to TRBJ2-6; D call uncertain. Specimen: PBMCs, mostly from graft donor cells, collected 360 days after TCRalphabeta/CD19-depleted stem cell transplant. The TCR originated in a boy younger than two who had a stem cell transplant for SCID, so the T cells may come from the graft donor. The CDR3 DNA is TGCGCCAGCAGCCAAGATATAACAGCAATCTCTGGGGCCAACGTCCTGACTTTC. Protein: CASSQDITAISGANVLTF.